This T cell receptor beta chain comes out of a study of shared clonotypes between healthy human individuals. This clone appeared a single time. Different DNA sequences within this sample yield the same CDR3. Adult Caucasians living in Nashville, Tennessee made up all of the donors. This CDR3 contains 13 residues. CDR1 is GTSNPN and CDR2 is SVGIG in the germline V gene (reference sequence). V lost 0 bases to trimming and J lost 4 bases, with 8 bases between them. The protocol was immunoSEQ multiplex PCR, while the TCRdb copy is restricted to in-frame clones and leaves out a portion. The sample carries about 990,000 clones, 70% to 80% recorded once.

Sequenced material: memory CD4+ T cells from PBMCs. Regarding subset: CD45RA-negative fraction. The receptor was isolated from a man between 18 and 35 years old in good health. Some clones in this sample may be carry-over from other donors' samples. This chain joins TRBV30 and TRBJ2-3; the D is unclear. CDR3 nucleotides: TGTGCCTGGAGTGTACGGGCGGCAGATACGCAGTATTTT. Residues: CAWSVRAADTQYF.